This T cell receptor beta chain was recovered during a study of T cell repertoires in cytomegalovirus infection (dated by TCRdb to between 2018 and 2021). Concerning the study at large: Donor HLA type was relevant to the analysis, as public TCR beta signatures indicated carriage of CMV infection together with the matching HLA type. Overall results and qualifications from the work: In both this cohort and an independent roughly 350-donor cohort, the cumulative frequency of public TCR beta family members distinguished carriers of CMV infection plus the relevant HLA type. In the ex vivo response, HLA-C-restricted CMV-specific TCR beta clonotypes were dominant, and in two of eight donors the single most frequent clonotype came from this HLA-C-restricted group.

This clonotype was seen at least ten times. The clone's antigen remains unknown. Base qualities are missing; no much larger clone stands one base away. For sequencing, an Illumina HiSeq 1500 was employed. In TCRdb, the public reads were trimmed at Q25 with fastp and aligned with MiXCR, with productive beta chains retained. Rows are unified per CDR3 protein, each entry keeping the most common DNA and genes. This sample comprises approximately 750,000 distinct CDR3 sequences, about 40% of them detected only once. The ten largest clones take up 2.8% of the sample. Trimming costs V 6 bases and J 4 bases, and their ends lie 12 bases apart. Its CDR3 holds 13 amino acids, cysteine through phenylalanine. This entry keeps only the CDR3 DNA: 39 bases, framed from base 1. From a lookup of the germline V gene, CDR1 and CDR2 are MDHEN and SYDVKM.

Source material: PBMCs. The clonotype originates from a human donor in good health (CMV status not recorded). Some clones in this sample may be carry-over from other donors' samples. The rearrangement joined TRBV28 to TRBJ2-5, and perhaps TRBD2 as D gene, on 5 matching bases. The CDR3 amino acid sequence is: CASRRVGRETQYF. The DNA is TGTGCCAGCAGGAGGGTCGGAAGAGAGACCCAGTACTTC.